The rows below give T cell receptor beta chains drawn from one sample of a study of monozygotic twins with inflammatory bowel disease. TCRdb reanalyzed the 5' RACE reads, giving one entry per CDR3 protein sequence and no DNA. The listing contains some 150,000 distinct CDR3 sequences. Specimen: blood. The receptors shown here come from a human donor with ulcerative colitis or Crohn's disease, or a healthy co-twin of an affected twin (not recorded which). The CDR3 runs from the conserved cysteine through the conserved F or W.

>TRBJ2-2|11|TRBV12-3/TRBV12-4
CASSLGRELFF
>TRBJ2-1|17|TRBV28
CASSLGAGISSYNEQFF
>TRBJ1-5|15|TRBV7-8
CASSLARASNQPQHF
>TRBJ2-7|12|TRBV7-9
CASSLVSYEQYF
>TRBJ2-5|14|TRBV7-2
CASSSRLAEETQYF
>TRBJ1-6|15|TRBV5-1
CASSFAGIGTSPLHF
>TRBJ2-1|16|TRBV20-1
CSAPPEGTSSYNEQFF
>TRBJ2-1|16|TRBV3-1
CASSQGLGALSDEQFF
>TRBJ2-7|11|TRBV12-3/TRBV12-4
CASQNEYEQYF
>TRBJ2-7|13|TRBV12-3/TRBV12-4
CASSSQGTYEQYF
>TRBJ2-7|13|TRBV7-2
CASSSVPSYEQYF
>TRBJ1-2|14|TRBV30
CAWSALDSGYGYTF
>TRBJ2-1|14|TRBV5-1
CASSLGTSKGEQFF
>TRBJ2-5|14|TRBV20-1
CSARRGGPGETQYF
>TRBJ1-1|14|TRBV5-6
CASSSGTANTEAFF
>TRBJ1-2|13|TRBV6-5
CASSFDREHGYTF
>TRBJ2-1|12|TRBV7-9
CASSVDRNEQFF
>TRBJ2-1|13|TRBV5-5
CASSFGTSNEQFF
>TRBJ2-3|11|TRBV20-1
CSARAGFTQYF
>TRBJ2-2|16|TRBV5-1
CASSLKGQANTGELFF
>TRBJ1-6|13|TRBV27
CASRDGGGSPLHF
>TRBJ1-4|14|TRBV20-1
CSAFRGATNEKLFF
>TRBJ1-2|15|TRBV20-1
CSAEDRGPPNYGYTF
>TRBJ2-3|15|TRBV10-3
CAISDVRRGGDTQYF
>TRBJ2-3|15|TRBV10-3
CAISESNNPEDTQYF
>TRBJ1-2|15|TRBV30
CAWSVSEIPNYGYTF
>TRBJ1-2|13|TRBV4-1
CASSQEGRYGYTF
>TRBJ2-5|15|TRBV27
CASSRRQGAMETQYF
>TRBJ1-2|14|TRBV20-1
CRAPFRGATSGYTF
>TRBJ2-1|15|TRBV5-1
CASSSEPFSYNEQFF
>TRBJ1-1|14|TRBV4-1
CASSQGRGFTEAFF
>TRBJ2-3|15|TRBV20-1
CSARDMDDHTDTQYF
>TRBJ1-2|15|TRBV5-4
CASSNYRGASTVYTF
>TRBJ2-1|13|TRBV29-1
CSVNGWTSIEQFF
>TRBJ2-3|14|TRBV27
CASSFEGSTSTQYF
>TRBJ2-1|13|TRBV10-3
CAISERGVNEQFF